These 10 T cell receptor beta chains share one sample of origin, sequenced in a study of shared clonotypes between healthy human individuals. TCRdb keeps only in-frame clones here, not all; method: immunoSEQ multiplex PCR. The data hold about 600,000 clones, with around 97% observed a single time. The sequenced material came from naive CD4+ T cells sorted from blood. Noted subset: CD45RA+ positively selected. These TCRs come from a woman between 25 and 40 years old in good health.

J is TRBJ2-1 and V is TRBV5-1; D is possibly TRBD2 (5 bases). CDR1 and CDR2 (germline): SGHRS, YFSETQ. V gave up 5 bases and J gave up 2 bases, with 11 bases separating them. The CDR3 runs 14 residues. The CDR3 nucleotides are TGCGCCAGCAGTGGTGGGAGAACCTACAATGAGCAGTTCTTC. As protein: CASSGGRTYNEQFF. Based on the CDR3 plus reference TRBV5-1 and TRBJ2-1, the full variable domain is KAGVTQTPRYLIKTRGQQVTLSCSPISGHRSVSWYQQTPGQGLQFLFEYFSETQRNKGNFPGRFSGRQFSNSRSEMNVSTLELGDSALYLCASSGGRTYNEQFFGPGTRLTVL.

This clone was detected only a few times. The gene calls are TRBV2 and TRBJ1-5; 7 positions agree with TRBD1. Germline V CDR1 and CDR2: SNHLY, FYNNEI. V shed 0 bases and J 6 bases; nucleotides not matched to a gene: 5. The CDR3 spans 15 residues. For the CDR3, the DNA is TGTGCCAGCAGTGAAGCGCTCCAGGGGGGTCAGCCCCAGCATTTT. This codes for CASSEALQGGQPQHF.

This clone was seen a single time. CDR3: CASSGTEDNEQFF. For the CDR3, the DNA is TGTGCCAGCTCAGGGACAGAGGACAATGAGCAGTTCTTC. V gene TRBV18 combines with J gene TRBJ2-1; 7 nucleotides match TRBD1. Unmatched junction bases numbered 3, after V lost 5 bases and J lost 5 bases. This CDR3 is built from 13 residues. Germline CDR1 and CDR2: KGHSH and LQKENI.

This chain links TRBV18 with TRBJ2-7, with a weak D call TRBD1 (6 bases). V was shortened by 2 bases and J by 2 bases, with 25 bases between the two germline ends. CDR1 KGHSH and CDR2 LQKENI come from the germline V gene. This CDR3 spans 19 amino acids. The CDR3 spells CASSPTSGTQGGSTYEQYF. In nucleotides, the CDR3 is TGTGCCAGCTCACCAACGTCCGGGACACAAGGTGGTAGTACCTACGAGCAGTACTTC.

The chain carries TRBV27 and TRBJ2-7; the D is unclear. Germline values: CDR1 MNHEY, CDR2 SMNVEV (reference sequence). Trimming shortened V by 5 bases and J by 2 bases, and 13 bases separated the two germline ends. The CDR3 is 14 amino acids. CDR3 loop: CASSTRPLTYEQYF. CDR3 sequence (DNA): TGTGCCAGCAGTACCCGACCCCTTACCTACGAGCAGTACTTC.

As regards this clone: Other DNA sequences of this sample code for an identical CDR3. V is TRBV30 and J is TRBJ1-1; D uncertain. The CDR3 contains 11 residues. CDR1 is GTSNPN and CDR2 is SVGIG in the germline V gene (reference sequence). V was cut by 0 bases and J by 4 bases, with 3 bases left in between. DNA of the CDR3: TGTGCCTGGAGTGTAAGCACTGAAGCTTTCTTT. Translated: CAWSVSTEAFF.

The chain combines TRBV10-1 with TRBJ2-1, with 8 bases lining up with TRBD2. The length of the CDR3 is 14 residues. V dropped 5 bases and J dropped 8; count of bases not matched to a gene: 8. Germline V gene data show CDR1 as WNHNN and CDR2 as SYGVQD (reference sequence). For the CDR3, the DNA is TGCGCCAGCAGTTCCGGGACTAGTCTGCATGAGCAGTTCTTC. Residues: CASSSGTSLHEQFF.

About this clone: Other DNA sequences in the sample encode the same CDR3. This sequence joins TRBV5-1 and TRBJ1-1; 8 nucleotides line up with TRBD1. Germline V lookup: CDR1 SGHRS, CDR2 YFSETQ. The ends lost 3 bases at V and 4 bases at J; junction bases unmatched: 5. CDR3 length equals 14 residues. CDR3 nucleotides: TGCGCCAGCAGCTCCGGCACAGGGGGCACTGAAGCTTTCTTT. It codes for CASSSGTGGTEAFF.

The genes are TRBV6-5 and TRBJ1-1; D gene uncertain. CDR3 length equals 13 residues. Trimming took 0 bases from V and 5 from J, leaving 7 bases between them. CDR1 is MNHEY and CDR2 is SVGAGI in the germline V gene. In DNA, the CDR3 is TGTGCCAGCAGTTACTCGAGGCTTACTGAAGCTTTCTTT. This gives the protein CASSYSRLTEAFF.

The chain has TRBV5-4 and TRBJ2-3; 15 bases are a match to TRBD2. The germline V gene encodes CDR1 SGHNT and CDR2 YYREEE (reference sequence). The CDR3 runs to 18 residues. V shed 4 bases and J 1 base; nucleotides not matched to a gene: 7. The CDR3 sequence: CASSRPGTSGRRTDTQYF. The CDR3, as DNA: TGTGCCAGCAGCCGTCCCGGGACTAGCGGGAGGCGCACAGATACGCAGTATTTT.